This T cell receptor beta chain is drawn from a study of CD8 T cells in ankylosing spondylitis. V dropped 8 bases and J dropped 0; count of bases not matched to a gene: 9. CDR1 and CDR2 from the germline V gene are MNHEY and SVGEGT. This CDR3 is 16 amino acids long. TCRdb passed the 5' RACE reads through MiXCR, listing each CDR3 protein once. The sample gives some 71,000 distinct CDR3 sequences, about 5.4% of which show up once; around 2.2% is in the top ten. The chain has TRBV6-2 or TRBV6-3 and TRBJ2-2, with 7 bases aligning to TRBD2. The sequence was collected from a male donor with ankylosing spondylitis or in good health (not recorded which). Sample: blood, either unsorted or a sorted T cell fraction (not recorded which). In DNA, the CDR3 is TGTGCCAGCCGGGACTACCTAAACGCGAACACCGGGGAGCTGTTTTTT. Protein sequence: CASRDYLNANTGELFF.